This is a list of T cell receptor beta chains from one sample in a study of blood T cell repertoires in COVID-19. Sequencing used immunoSEQ multiplex PCR; TCRdb keeps in-frame clones, though not all of them. The repertoire holds 130,000 to 150,000 clones, with roughly 85% as singletons. The material sequenced was peripheral blood. These receptors were taken from a man aged 55 to 70 with acute or convalescent COVID-19. CDR3s include the opening cysteine and the closing phenylalanine or tryptophan. D genes are given only for firm matches. Size is stated for part of the rows, as once, few or many counts, or as a class when the clone is expanded.

DNA	CDR3	D	size	J	V
TGTGCCACTAACGGGTACTCGAACACCGGGGAGCTGTTTTTT	CATNGYSNTGELFF	-	few	TRBJ2-2	TRBV24-1
TGCGCCAGCAGCCTAGGACAAGTAGATGGCTACACCTTC	CASSLGQVDGYTF	-	-	TRBJ1-2	TRBV5-1
TGTGCCAGCAGCTCTCCCAGGGACACAGATACGCAGTATTTT	CASSSPRDTDTQYF	-	-	TRBJ2-3	TRBV4-2
TGTGCCAGCAGCCAGACAGGAAGGTATCAGCCCCAGCATTTT	CASSQTGRYQPQHF	-	-	TRBJ1-5	TRBV3-1/TRBV3-2
TGCGCCAGCAGCCAAGATTTCGGAGAGAACTATGGCTACACCTTC	CASSQDFGENYGYTF	-	few	TRBJ1-2	TRBV4-3
TGCGCCAGCAGCCTCGAGTATGGAAACACCATATATTTT	CASSLEYGNTIYF	-	once	TRBJ1-3	TRBV4-1
TGTGCCAGCAGTCCCCCGACTAGCGGGAGAAGCCCCGCCGAGACCCAGTACTTC	CASSPPTSGRSPAETQYF	TRBD2	-	TRBJ2-5	TRBV6-4
TGTGCCAGCAGCTTAAGCACTAGCGGGAACACCGGGGAGCTGTTTTTT	CASSLSTSGNTGELFF	TRBD2	-	TRBJ2-2	TRBV7-8
TGTGCCAGCAGTTATACGCGGGGTTCAAATGAGCAGTTCTTC	CASSYTRGSNEQFF	-	few	TRBJ2-1	TRBV6-5
TGTGCCAGCAGCTTGGGATCCGGGAGGTACCAAGAGACCCAGTACTTC	CASSLGSGRYQETQYF	TRBD2	-	TRBJ2-5	TRBV5-8
TGTGCCAGCAGCTTAGCGCTTGGACATGAGGGCTACACCTTC	CASSLALGHEGYTF	-	-	TRBJ1-2	TRBV7-9
TGTGCCAGCAGGCCGGGACAGGGTTTTGATACGCAGTATTTT	CASRPGQGFDTQYF	TRBD1	-	TRBJ2-3	TRBV2
TGTGCCAGCAGTTTGAACGGCAGGGCTGAAGCTTTCTTT	CASSLNGRAEAFF	-	-	TRBJ1-1	TRBV12-3/TRBV12-4
TGTGCCAGCAGCTCTGTTGGGCACGTCTCTGGAAACACCATATATTTT	CASSSVGHVSGNTIYF	-	-	TRBJ1-3	TRBV9
TGTGCCAGCAGTGAATCCGGGTCCCTGGGTGAGCAGTACTTC	CASSESGSLGEQYF	-	once	TRBJ2-7	TRBV2
TGTGCCAGCAGCTTACGACGGGGGGAGACCCAGTACTTC	CASSLRRGETQYF	-	-	TRBJ2-5	TRBV7-2
TGTGCCAGTAGTGGTGGAGGCGGGGGCGAAGACGAGCAGTACTTC	CASSGGGGGEDEQYF	-	-	TRBJ2-7	TRBV19
TGTGCCAGCAGCCAGGACAGGGGGTCCTACAATGAGCAGTTCTTC	CASSQDRGSYNEQFF	TRBD1	-	TRBJ2-1	TRBV7-3
TGTGCCAGCAGCTCATCTAGCGGGAGTCGAGAGACCCAGTACTTC	CASSSSSGSRETQYF	TRBD2	-	TRBJ2-5	TRBV5-4
TGTGCCAGCAGCCCCACCGGGACAGGGGACGAGCAGTACTTC	CASSPTGTGDEQYF	TRBD1	many	TRBJ2-7	TRBV14
TGTGCCAGCAGCCCGAGACAGGGGGCAGGTGGCTACACCTTC	CASSPRQGAGGYTF	TRBD1	-	TRBJ1-2	TRBV5-4
TGTGCCAGCAGCCATGACAGGGGTGGGATCACTGAAGCTTTCTTT	CASSHDRGGITEAFF	TRBD1	-	TRBJ1-1	TRBV5-4
TGTGCCAGCACCAGGGGAAGCGCGGGAGTCTACGAGCAGTACTTC	CASTRGSAGVYEQYF	-	-	TRBJ2-7	TRBV3-1/TRBV3-2
TGTGCCACCGCCGGGACTATGGTCGATACGCAGTATTTT	CATAGTMVDTQYF	TRBD2	-	TRBJ2-3	TRBV6-5
TGTGCCAGCAGCCAAGACCCTAGTCTCGGGGAGCTGTTTTTT	CASSQDPSLGELFF	-	few	TRBJ2-2	TRBV4-2
TGTGCCAGCAGTAAAACAGGGGCCAAAAACATTCAGTACTTC	CASSKTGAKNIQYF	-	-	TRBJ2-4	TRBV28
TGTGCCAGCAGTTACAGGGAAGGACTCGAGCAGTACTTC	CASSYREGLEQYF	-	few	TRBJ2-7	TRBV6-5
TGTGCCAGCAGTTATGGACAGTTGAACACTGAAGCTTTCTTT	CASSYGQLNTEAFF	-	-	TRBJ1-1	TRBV13
TGTGCCAGCAGTTCACAAATCGACACTGAAGCTTTCTTT	CASSSQIDTEAFF	-	-	TRBJ1-1	TRBV6-5
TGTGCCGTCAAGCGACAGAGCTCCTACAATGAGCAGTTCTTC	CAVKRQSSYNEQFF	-	once	TRBJ2-1	TRBV10-3
TGTGCCACCAGCAGAGCGGCAGGGGAACTCAATGAGCAGTTCTTC	CATSRAAGELNEQFF	-	-	TRBJ2-1	TRBV15
TGTGCCAGCAGTAAGCCGCCTAATGAAAAACTGTTTTTT	CASSKPPNEKLFF	-	-	TRBJ1-4	TRBV5-8
TGCGCCAGCAGCCAAATTCCGGGGAGTAATTCACCCCTCCACTTT	CASSQIPGSNSPLHF	-	once	TRBJ1-6	TRBV4-3
TGTGCCACCAGCAGGGAGCTAATGGGCACAGATACGCAGTATTTT	CATSRELMGTDTQYF	-	-	TRBJ2-3	TRBV15
TGTGCCAGCAGCATAGACGGACAGGGGGCAGGTCAGCCCCAGCATTTT	CASSIDGQGAGQPQHF	TRBD1	-	TRBJ1-5	TRBV5-4
TGTGCCAGCAGTCAACAAGCACCAGCCAGGGGATACGAGCAGTACTTC	CASSQQAPARGYEQYF	-	-	TRBJ2-7	TRBV27
TGTGCCAGCAGTGAAGGACTGTACAATGAGCAGTTCTTC	CASSEGLYNEQFF	-	-	TRBJ2-1	TRBV2
TGTGCCAGCAGAGGAGGACAGGGCAATCAGCCCCAGCATTTT	CASRGGQGNQPQHF	TRBD1	-	TRBJ1-5	TRBV7-8
TGCGCCAGCAGCCAAGACAGGGTCACCTACAATGAGCAGTTCTTC	CASSQDRVTYNEQFF	-	-	TRBJ2-1	TRBV4-3
TGTGCCAGTAGTTTTGGCCCCGCGGGTACTGAAGCTTTCTTT	CASSFGPAGTEAFF	-	once	TRBJ1-1	TRBV19
TGTGCCAGCAGCTCCCGGGACAGCTCTCAAGCCAATTCACCCCTCCACTTT	CASSSRDSSQANSPLHF	TRBD1	-	TRBJ1-6	TRBV13
TGTGCCAGCAGTGCTACAGAGAACACTGAAGCTTTCTTT	CASSATENTEAFF	-	-	TRBJ1-1	TRBV2